This is a list of T cell receptor beta chains from one sample in a study of T-cell reconstitution after alpha-beta-depleted transplantation in children. In TCRdb, the PCR reads were re-called with MiXCR into one record per CDR3 protein. The sample carries 800,000 to 1,000,000 distinct CDR3 sequences, about 29% recorded once. Here the sequenced sample was PBMCs, mostly from graft donor cells, taken 360 days after TCRalphabeta/CD19-depleted stem cell transplant. The source is a boy in the first two years of life who had a stem cell transplant for SCID, so the T cells may come from the graft donor. Both conserved end residues are part of each CDR3. Clone sizes are given selectively: once, few, many, or a class where the clone is expanded.

clone size: once; CDR3 length: 15; V gene: TRBV11-1; CDR3 protein: CASSLRGAENTEAFF
clone size: many; CDR3 length: 15; V gene: TRBV5-1; CDR3 protein: CASSALRGRGDEQFF
clone size: -; CDR3 length: 15; V gene: TRBV5-4; CDR3 protein: CASSSPGQGSSPLHF
clone size: few; CDR3 length: 13; V gene: TRBV12-3/TRBV12-4; CDR3 protein: CASSLAHNSPLHF
clone size: -; CDR3 length: 16; V gene: TRBV6-1; CDR3 protein: CASTKLGASMNTEAFF
clone size: -; CDR3 length: 13; V gene: TRBV29-1; CDR3 protein: CSVVRTGGETQYF
clone size: -; CDR3 length: 18; V gene: TRBV6-1; CDR3 protein: CASSEEGGFRRTYNEQFF
clone size: few; CDR3 length: 15; V gene: TRBV6-5; CDR3 protein: CASSYGDDGAETQYF
clone size: -; CDR3 length: 15; V gene: TRBV15; CDR3 protein: CATSRGDSSGNTIYF
clone size: -; CDR3 length: 14; V gene: TRBV20-1; CDR3 protein: CSARSSVATDTQYF
clone size: once; CDR3 length: 15; V gene: TRBV10-3; CDR3 protein: CAVRDSEGLNTEAFF
clone size: -; CDR3 length: 14; V gene: TRBV10-3; CDR3 protein: CAMGEEGSYNEQFF
clone size: -; CDR3 length: 14; V gene: TRBV20-1; CDR3 protein: CSARTQGWGTEAFF
clone size: few; CDR3 length: 15; V gene: TRBV27; CDR3 protein: CASSLRGTQYNEQFF
clone size: -; CDR3 length: 21; V gene: TRBV12-3/TRBV12-4; CDR3 protein: CASSFRVAPKQGRTANYGYTF
clone size: few; CDR3 length: 13; V gene: TRBV20-1; CDR3 protein: CSAVNRINNEQFF
clone size: -; CDR3 length: 16; V gene: TRBV7-2; CDR3 protein: CASSLANVWEVGTQYF
clone size: few; CDR3 length: 15; V gene: TRBV27; CDR3 protein: CASSLWPHRYNEQFF
clone size: many; CDR3 length: 13; V gene: TRBV5-1; CDR3 protein: CASSVRENTEAFF
clone size: -; CDR3 length: 15; V gene: TRBV15; CDR3 protein: CATSSSKAGTGELFF
clone size: -; CDR3 length: 17; V gene: TRBV20-1; CDR3 protein: CSARVRAGGANTGELFF
clone size: -; CDR3 length: 13; V gene: TRBV4-3; CDR3 protein: CASSQDRRLEQFF
clone size: -; CDR3 length: 14; V gene: TRBV20-1; CDR3 protein: CSALGRGFSYEQYF
clone size: many; CDR3 length: 13; V gene: TRBV12-3/TRBV12-4; CDR3 protein: CASSLRKNTEAFF
clone size: -; CDR3 length: 17; V gene: TRBV12-3/TRBV12-4; CDR3 protein: CASSLVTGSQGNQPQHF
clone size: few; CDR3 length: 13; V gene: TRBV12-3/TRBV12-4; CDR3 protein: CASVEPPNTEAFF
clone size: -; CDR3 length: 15; V gene: TRBV30; CDR3 protein: CAWSRDSLTKETQYF
clone size: many; CDR3 length: 16; V gene: TRBV5-1; CDR3 protein: CASTIQGPTGANVLTF
clone size: -; CDR3 length: 16; V gene: TRBV5-5; CDR3 protein: CASSWTRTPFNNEQFF
clone size: -; CDR3 length: 11; V gene: TRBV12-3/TRBV12-4; CDR3 protein: CASSRHGEQYF
clone size: many; CDR3 length: 18; V gene: TRBV4-3; CDR3 protein: CASSQDWTALFMNTEAFF
clone size: -; CDR3 length: 15; V gene: TRBV7-9; CDR3 protein: CASSPRLAEQETQYF
clone size: -; CDR3 length: 14; V gene: TRBV5-1; CDR3 protein: CASSRGGKHEKLFF
clone size: -; CDR3 length: 16; V gene: TRBV6-2/TRBV6-3; CDR3 protein: CASSFATSGGYNEQFF
clone size: -; CDR3 length: 14; V gene: TRBV4-2; CDR3 protein: CASSQGSGTGELFF
clone size: few; CDR3 length: 19; V gene: TRBV7-3; CDR3 protein: CASSLTSATGSESYNEQFF
clone size: -; CDR3 length: 15; V gene: TRBV13; CDR3 protein: CASSPDELWPNEQFF
clone size: -; CDR3 length: 16; V gene: TRBV5-1; CDR3 protein: CASSLDAGQGSYEQYF
clone size: -; CDR3 length: 12; V gene: TRBV29-1; CDR3 protein: CSVRGGLAGQFF
clone size: -; CDR3 length: 14; V gene: TRBV12-3/TRBV12-4; CDR3 protein: CASSLGLLSYEQYF
clone size: -; CDR3 length: 15; V gene: TRBV20-1; CDR3 protein: CSVAGGRYSNQPQHF
clone size: -; CDR3 length: 16; V gene: TRBV28; CDR3 protein: CASSLSGFDITGELFF
clone size: -; CDR3 length: 15; V gene: TRBV6-2/TRBV6-3; CDR3 protein: CASSYPAGGAYEQYF
clone size: few; CDR3 length: 14; V gene: TRBV7-3; CDR3 protein: CASSPYGNTGELFF
clone size: -; CDR3 length: 15; V gene: TRBV6-5; CDR3 protein: CASSSPRGTNEKLFF
clone size: -; CDR3 length: 16; V gene: TRBV11-2; CDR3 protein: CASSHQGLARYNEQFF
clone size: -; CDR3 length: 14; V gene: TRBV12-3/TRBV12-4; CDR3 protein: CASSLRLNQETQYF
clone size: few; CDR3 length: 13; V gene: TRBV3-1; CDR3 protein: CASADSGANVLTF